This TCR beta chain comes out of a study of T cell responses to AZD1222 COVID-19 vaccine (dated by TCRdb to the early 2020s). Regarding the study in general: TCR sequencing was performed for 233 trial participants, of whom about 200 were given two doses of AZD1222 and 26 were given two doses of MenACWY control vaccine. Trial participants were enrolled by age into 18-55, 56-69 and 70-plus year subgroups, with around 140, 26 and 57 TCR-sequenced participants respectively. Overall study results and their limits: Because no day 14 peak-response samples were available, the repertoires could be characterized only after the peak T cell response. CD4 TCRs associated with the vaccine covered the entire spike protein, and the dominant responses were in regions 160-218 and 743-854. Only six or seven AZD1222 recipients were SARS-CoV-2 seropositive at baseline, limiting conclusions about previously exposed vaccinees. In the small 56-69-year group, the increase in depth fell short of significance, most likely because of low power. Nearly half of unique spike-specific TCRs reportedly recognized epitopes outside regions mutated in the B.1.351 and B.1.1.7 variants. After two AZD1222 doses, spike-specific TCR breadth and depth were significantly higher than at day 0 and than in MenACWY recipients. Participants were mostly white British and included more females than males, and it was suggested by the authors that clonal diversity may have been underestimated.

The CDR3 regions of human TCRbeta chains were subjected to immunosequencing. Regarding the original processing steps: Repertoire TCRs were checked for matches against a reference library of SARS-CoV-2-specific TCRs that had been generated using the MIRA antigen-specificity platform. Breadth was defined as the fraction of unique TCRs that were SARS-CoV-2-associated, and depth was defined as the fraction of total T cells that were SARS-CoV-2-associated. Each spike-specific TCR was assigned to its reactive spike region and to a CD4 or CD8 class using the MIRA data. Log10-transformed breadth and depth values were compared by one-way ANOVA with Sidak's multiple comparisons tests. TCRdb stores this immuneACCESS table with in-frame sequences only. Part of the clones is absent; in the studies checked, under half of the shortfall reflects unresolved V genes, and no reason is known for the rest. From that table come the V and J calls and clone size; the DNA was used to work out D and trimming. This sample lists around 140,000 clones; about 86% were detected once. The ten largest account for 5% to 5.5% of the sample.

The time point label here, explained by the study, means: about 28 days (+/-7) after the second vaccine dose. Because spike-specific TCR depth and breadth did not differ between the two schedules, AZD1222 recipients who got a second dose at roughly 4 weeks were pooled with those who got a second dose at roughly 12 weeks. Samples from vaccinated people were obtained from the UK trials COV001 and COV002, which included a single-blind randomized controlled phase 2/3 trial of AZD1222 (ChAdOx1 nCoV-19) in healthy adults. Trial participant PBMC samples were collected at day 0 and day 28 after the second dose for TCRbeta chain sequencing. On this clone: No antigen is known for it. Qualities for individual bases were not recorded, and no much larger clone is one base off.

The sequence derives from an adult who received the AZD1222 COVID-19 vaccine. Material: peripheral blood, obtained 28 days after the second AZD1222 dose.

The CDR3 protein: CASSIGRVRQGYEQYF. The DNA is TGTGCCAGTAGTATAGGGAGGGTCCGACAGGGCTACGAGCAGTACTTC. This receptor chain uses TRBV19 and TRBJ2-7; the D segment could be TRBD1, given 7 matching bases. The junction shows trimming of 1 base on V and 3 bases on J, plus 16 bases between the germline ends. Based on the germline V gene (reference sequence), the CDR1 and CDR2 sequences are LNHDA and SQIVND. Inclusive of the bounding cysteine and phenylalanine, the CDR3 is 16 residues long. Kept here is only the CDR3 DNA, which spans 48 bases and is read in frame from base 1.